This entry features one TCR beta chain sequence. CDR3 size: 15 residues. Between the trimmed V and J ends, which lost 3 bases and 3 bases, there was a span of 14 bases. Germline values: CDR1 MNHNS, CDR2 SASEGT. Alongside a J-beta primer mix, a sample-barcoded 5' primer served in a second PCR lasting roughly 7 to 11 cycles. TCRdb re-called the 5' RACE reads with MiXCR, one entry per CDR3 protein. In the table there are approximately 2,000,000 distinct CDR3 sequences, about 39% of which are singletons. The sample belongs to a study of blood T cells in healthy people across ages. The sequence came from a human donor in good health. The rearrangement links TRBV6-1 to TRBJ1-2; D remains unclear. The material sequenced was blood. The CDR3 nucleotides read TGTGCCAGCAGTGAGTTACAGAACGATGACTATGGCTACACCTTC. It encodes CASSELQNDDYGYTF.